The rows below give T cell receptor beta chains drawn from one sample of a study of regulatory T cells in long-lasting Graves disease. TCRdb reprocessed the multiplex PCR reads with MiXCR, giving one entry per CDR3 protein. The table lists some 410,000 distinct CDR3 sequences, roughly 17% of them singletons. The same sample was also studied in work on T cells in Graves' hyperthyroidism and ophthalmopathy.

Specimen: peripheral blood mononuclear cells (PBMCs), collected at new diagnosis, from a patient treated with antithyroid drugs. Receptors originate from a woman aged 25-40 years with Graves disease. CDR3s include the opening cysteine and the closing phenylalanine or tryptophan. A D gene is named only where the DNA matches it firmly. Not every row has a clone size; where given, it reads once, few, many or a size class.

DNA | CDR3 | J | size | V | D
TGCAGCGCAAGTAAGAGGAACGAGCAGTACTTC | CSASKRNEQYF | TRBJ2-7 | many | TRBV29-1 | NA
TGTGCCAGCACCATGAGCTTATTGGCCGAGCAGTACTTC | CASTMSLLAEQYF | TRBJ2-7 | many | TRBV5-5 | NA
TGTGCCATCAGCTCCGGTGGGGCTAGCTTCACAGACAATGAGCAGTTCTTC | CAISSGGASFTDNEQFF | TRBJ2-1 | many | TRBV10-3 | NA
TGTGCCAGCAGCTCGGACAGGGGGGGATTCTATGGCTACACCTTC | CASSSDRGGFYGYTF | TRBJ1-2 | many | TRBV7-2 | TRBD1
TGTGCCAGCACGTACCCCGGGCCTTCCGGCGAGCAGTACTTC | CASTYPGPSGEQYF | TRBJ2-7 | many | TRBV6-1 | NA
TGTGCCAGCAAGTTCGGTGGACAGGGAATCGGCGGGGAGCTGTTTTTT | CASKFGGQGIGGELFF | TRBJ2-2 | many | TRBV6-1 | TRBD1
TGTGCCAGCAGACAACAGGGACCGAACACTGAAGCTTTCTTT | CASRQQGPNTEAFF | TRBJ1-1 | NA | TRBV3-1 | NA
TGTGCCATCAGTGAGTTTCGACAGGGAGAGACCCAGTACTTC | CAISEFRQGETQYF | TRBJ2-5 | few | TRBV10-3 | TRBD1
TGTGCCAGCAGTGACGTCAGGGGAAATACGCAGTATTTT | CASSDVRGNTQYF | TRBJ2-3 | NA | TRBV6-4 | NA
TGTGCCAGCAGCTTAAGGATCCGTCTAAGCGGGAGGGCCGGAACAGATACGCAGTATTTT | CASSLRIRLSGRAGTDTQYF | TRBJ2-3 | NA | TRBV7-9 | TRBD2
TGTGCCAGCAGCCCAGGGGGGGCGGACTACGAGCAGTACTTC | CASSPGGADYEQYF | TRBJ2-7 | many | TRBV7-3 | NA
TGTGCCAGCAGTTTTTGGCAACAGGAGACCCAGTACTTC | CASSFWQQETQYF | TRBJ2-5 | many | TRBV12-3/TRBV12-4 | NA